This record concerns one T cell receptor beta chain sequence. Sequenced by immunoSEQ multiplex PCR; TCRdb stores in-frame clones only, minus some. This sample has roughly 42,000 clones, with roughly nine tenths found just once. This entry belongs to a study of T cell changes during pregnancy in multiple sclerosis. Germline V gives CDR1 SGHKS, CDR2 YYEKEE (reference sequence). The CDR3 runs 13 residues. With 5 bases removed from V and 7 bases from J, the gap between germline ends came to 10 bases. The chain couples TRBV5-5 to TRBJ1-6; a possible D gene is TRBD1 (5 bases). Specimen: CD4+ T cells from peripheral blood mononuclear cells, collected before pregnancy. The TCR originated in a female donor with multiple sclerosis, enrolled in a pregnancy study. This CDR3 is CASRGTLNSPLHF. CDR3 coding DNA: TGTGCCAGCAGGGGGACTCTAAATTCACCCCTCCACTTT.